The sample holds a few counts of the clone carrying this TCR beta chain. Its specificity is unknown. The sample comes from a study of T-cell memory formation after mild COVID-19. Study details: TCR clusters largely stayed donor specific. Findings and caveats of the study: Shrinking CD4+ clones were chiefly CM and EM; CD8+ ones were chiefly EMRA. The study found balanced CD4/CD8 in clones contracting day 15 to 85 and a CD4+ lean in later expanders.

The CDR3 totals 14 residues. V was clipped by 0 bases and J by 0 bases, with 6 bases between them. Germline values: CDR1 DFQATT, CDR2 SNEGSKA (reference sequence). TCR alpha and TCR beta cDNA libraries carrying sample barcodes and UMIs came from 5'RACE with constant-segment primers. TCRdb passed the 5' RACE reads through MiXCR, listing each CDR3 protein once. The sample records 550,000 to 600,000 distinct CDR3 sequences, approximately 21% being singletons. The rearrangement uses TRBV20-1 and TRBJ1-3; D ambiguous. Sequenced material: PBMCs or a T cell subset sorted from them (not recorded which). The origin of this receptor is an adult woman who had mild COVID-19 (a few samples of this study predate the infection). Cell type and time point are not known. The CDR3 nucleotides read TGCAGTGCTAGAGACGGCCGCTCTGGAAACACCATATATTTT. This translates into CSARDGRSGNTIYF.